Below, one T cell receptor (beta chain) is given with its context. Its specificity is not known. These data belong to a study of PD-1 blockade in mismatch repair-deficient tumors. Study-level background: Patients had about 13 mismatch repair-deficient cancer types and were previously treated and progressing.

The germline V gene encodes CDR1 SEHNR and CDR2 FQNEAQ (reference sequence). The CDR3 covers 18 residues. V lost 2 bases to trimming and J lost 1 base; unmatched junction nucleotides: 6. Whole-study findings and limits: Rapid post-treatment expansion, then contraction, generally preceding radiologic response, marked tumor-resident clones.

Mismatch repair deficiency was confirmed in all patients, by PCR or immunohistochemistry. TCRs were sequenced from three patients responding to pembrolizumab. Measured with immunoSEQ multiplex PCR; TCRdb has only the in-frame clones, and not every one. The sample shows 120,000 or so clones, about 88% of them seen only once. The starting material was peripheral blood, obtained 44 weeks after starting pembrolizumab. The TCR sequence derives from an adult with mismatch repair-deficient cancer. The V call is TRBV7-9, the J call TRBJ2-1; 12 bases agree with TRBD2. The CDR3 spells CASSLRLAGVASYNEQFF. The DNA of the CDR3 is TGTGCCAGCAGCTTAAGACTAGCGGGAGTCGCTTCCTACAATGAGCAGTTCTTC.